This entry features one T cell receptor beta chain sequence. V trimming: 5 bases; J trimming: 2 bases; junction bases outside the gene matches: 9. The CDR3 has 15 amino acids. Per germline, CDR1 SGHTA and CDR2 FQGNSA. The sample is drawn from a study of prognosis after radiotherapy for stage I lung cancer. Multiplex PCR in two rounds served to amplify TCR beta CDR3 from genomic DNA. TRBV and TRBJ genes each had their own specific primers in first-round PCR. TCRdb used MiXCR to reprocess the multiplex PCR reads, holding one entry per CDR3 protein. The sample has more than 15,000 distinct CDR3 sequences, under 55% seen once; the top ten hold around 40%.

Sequenced material: PBMCs, taken before or after stereotactic body radiation therapy (not recorded which). The clonotype comes from a donor of 50 years or more with non-small cell lung cancer. The chain couples TRBV7-2 to TRBJ2-7; 7 bases agree with TRBD2. The CDR3 coding sequence is TGTGCCAGCAGCACCCGGCGCGGGGGAGCCTACGAGCAGTACTTC. It specifies CASSTRRGGAYEQYF.